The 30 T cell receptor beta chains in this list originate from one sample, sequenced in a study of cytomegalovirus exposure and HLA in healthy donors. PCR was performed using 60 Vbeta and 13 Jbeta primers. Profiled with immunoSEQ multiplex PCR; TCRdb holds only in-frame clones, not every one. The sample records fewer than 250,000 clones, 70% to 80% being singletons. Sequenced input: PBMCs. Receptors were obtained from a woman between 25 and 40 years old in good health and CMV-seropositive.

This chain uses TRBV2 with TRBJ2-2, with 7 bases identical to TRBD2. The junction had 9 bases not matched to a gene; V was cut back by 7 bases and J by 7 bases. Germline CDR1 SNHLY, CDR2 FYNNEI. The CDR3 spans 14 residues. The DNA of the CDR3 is TGTGCCAGCACTCGGGGAGGGCAGGGCGGGGAGCTGTTTTTT. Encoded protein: CASTRGGQGGELFF.

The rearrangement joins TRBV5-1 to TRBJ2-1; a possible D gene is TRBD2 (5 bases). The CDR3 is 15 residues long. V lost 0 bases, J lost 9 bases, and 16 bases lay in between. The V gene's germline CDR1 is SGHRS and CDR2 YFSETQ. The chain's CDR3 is CASSLGVAKGPEQFF. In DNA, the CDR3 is TGCGCCAGCAGCTTGGGAGTAGCGAAAGGGCCTGAGCAGTTCTTC.

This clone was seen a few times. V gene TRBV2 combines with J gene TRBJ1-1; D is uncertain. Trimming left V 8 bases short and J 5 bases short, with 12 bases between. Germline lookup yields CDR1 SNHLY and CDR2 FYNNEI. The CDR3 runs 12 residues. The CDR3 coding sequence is TGTGCCAGCGGGATACCGGGGACTGAAGCTTTCTTT. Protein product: CASGIPGTEAFF.

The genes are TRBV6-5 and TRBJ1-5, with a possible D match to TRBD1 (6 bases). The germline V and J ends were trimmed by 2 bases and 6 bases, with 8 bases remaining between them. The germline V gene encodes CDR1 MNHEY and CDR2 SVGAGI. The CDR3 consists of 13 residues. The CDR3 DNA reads TGTGCCAGCAGTTACGGGGGCTCTCAGCCCCAGCATTTT. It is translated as CASSYGGSQPQHF.

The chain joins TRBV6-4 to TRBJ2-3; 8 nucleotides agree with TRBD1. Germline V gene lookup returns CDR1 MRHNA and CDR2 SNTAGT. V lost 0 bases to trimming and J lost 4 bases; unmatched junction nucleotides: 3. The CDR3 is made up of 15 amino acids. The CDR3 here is CASSDSDRGSDTQYF. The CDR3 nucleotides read TGTGCCAGCAGTGACTCAGACAGGGGATCAGATACGCAGTATTTT.

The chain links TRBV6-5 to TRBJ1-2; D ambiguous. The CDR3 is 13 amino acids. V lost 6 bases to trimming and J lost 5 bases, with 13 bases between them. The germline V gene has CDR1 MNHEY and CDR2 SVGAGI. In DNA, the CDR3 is TGTGCCAGCAGCCTAGGCCCCCCTTATGGCTACACCTTC. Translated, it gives CASSLGPPYGYTF.

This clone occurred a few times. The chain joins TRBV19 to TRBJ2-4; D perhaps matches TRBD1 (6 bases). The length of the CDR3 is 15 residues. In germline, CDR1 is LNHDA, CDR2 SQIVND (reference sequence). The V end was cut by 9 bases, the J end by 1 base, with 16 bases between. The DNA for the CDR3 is TGTGCCAGCCTACAGGGATTTTTCGCCAAAAACATTCAGTACTTC. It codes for CASLQGFFAKNIQYF.

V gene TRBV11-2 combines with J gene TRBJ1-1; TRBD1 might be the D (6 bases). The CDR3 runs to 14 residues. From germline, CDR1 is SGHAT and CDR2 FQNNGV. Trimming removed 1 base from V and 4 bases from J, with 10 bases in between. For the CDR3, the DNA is TGTGCCAGCAGCTTAGTTGGACAGATCACTGAAGCTTTCTTT. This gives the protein CASSLVGQITEAFF.

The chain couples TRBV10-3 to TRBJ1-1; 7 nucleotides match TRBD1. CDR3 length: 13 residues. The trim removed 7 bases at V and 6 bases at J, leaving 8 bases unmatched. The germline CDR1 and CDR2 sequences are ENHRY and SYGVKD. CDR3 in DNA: TGTGCCATCACCCGTACAGGGGACGCTGAAGCTTTCTTT. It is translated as CAITRTGDAEAFF.

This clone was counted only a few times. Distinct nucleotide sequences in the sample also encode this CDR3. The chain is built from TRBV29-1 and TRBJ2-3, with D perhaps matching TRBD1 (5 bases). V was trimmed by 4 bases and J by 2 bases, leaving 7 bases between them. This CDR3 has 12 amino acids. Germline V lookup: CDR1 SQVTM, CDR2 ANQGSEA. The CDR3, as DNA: TGCAGCGTTGCAGGGTTCACAGATACGCAGTATTTT. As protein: CSVAGFTDTQYF.

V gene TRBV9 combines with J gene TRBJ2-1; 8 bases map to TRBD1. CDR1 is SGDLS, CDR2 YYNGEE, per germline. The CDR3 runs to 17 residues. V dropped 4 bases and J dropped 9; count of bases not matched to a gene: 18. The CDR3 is CASSLSLGQGEGGEQFF. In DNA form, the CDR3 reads TGTGCCAGCAGCCTCTCCCTCGGACAGGGTGAGGGTGGTGAGCAGTTCTTC.

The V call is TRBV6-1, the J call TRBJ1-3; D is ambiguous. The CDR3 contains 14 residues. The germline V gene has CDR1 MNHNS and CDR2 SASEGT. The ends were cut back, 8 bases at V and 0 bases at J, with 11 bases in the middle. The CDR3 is CASPDFDSGNTIYF. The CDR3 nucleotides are TGTGCCAGCCCGGACTTTGACTCTGGAAACACCATATATTTT.

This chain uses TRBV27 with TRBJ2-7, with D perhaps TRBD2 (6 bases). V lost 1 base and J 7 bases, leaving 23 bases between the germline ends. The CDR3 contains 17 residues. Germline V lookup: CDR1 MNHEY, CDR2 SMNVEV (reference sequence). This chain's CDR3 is CASSLYPGGAAVNEQYF. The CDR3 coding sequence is TGTGCCAGCAGTTTATACCCCGGGGGAGCAGCGGTTAATGAGCAGTACTTC.

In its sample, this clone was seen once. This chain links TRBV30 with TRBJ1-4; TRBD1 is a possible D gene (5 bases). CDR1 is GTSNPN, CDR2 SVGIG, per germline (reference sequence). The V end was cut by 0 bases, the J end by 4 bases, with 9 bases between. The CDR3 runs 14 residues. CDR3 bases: TGTGCCTGGAGTGTGCAGGGACTTAATGAAAAACTGTTTTTT. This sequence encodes CAWSVQGLNEKLFF.

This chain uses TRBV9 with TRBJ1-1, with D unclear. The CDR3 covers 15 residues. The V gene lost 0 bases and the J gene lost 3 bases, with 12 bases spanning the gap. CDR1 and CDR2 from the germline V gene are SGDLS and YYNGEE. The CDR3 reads CASSVEVKTDTEAFF. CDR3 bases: TGTGCCAGCAGCGTAGAAGTGAAAACGGACACTGAAGCTTTCTTT.

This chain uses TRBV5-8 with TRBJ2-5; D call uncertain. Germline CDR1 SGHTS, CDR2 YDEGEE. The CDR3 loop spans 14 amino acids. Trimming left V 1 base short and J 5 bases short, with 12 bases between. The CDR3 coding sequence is TGTGCCAGCAGCTTGAGACACGCCGTGGAGACCCAGTACTTC. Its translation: CASSLRHAVETQYF.

The CDR3 region is CASSLDRGSGNTIYF. CDR3 in DNA: TGTGCCAGCAGCTTAGACAGGGGTTCAGGAAACACCATATATTTT. The J gene is TRBJ1-3, the V gene TRBV7-8; the match to TRBD1 covers 7 bases. The CDR3 spans 15 residues. The V gene end was trimmed by 1 base and the J gene end by 4 bases; junction bases not matched to a gene: 4. The germline CDR1 and CDR2 sequences are SGHVS and FQNEAQ. The full variable domain, completed using reference TRBV7-8 and TRBJ1-3, is GAGVSQSPRYKVAKRGQDVALRCDPISGHVSLFWYQQALGQGPEFLTYFQNEAQLDKSGLPSDRFFAERPEGSVSTLKIQRTQQEDSAVYLCASSLDRGSGNTIYFGEGSWLTVV.

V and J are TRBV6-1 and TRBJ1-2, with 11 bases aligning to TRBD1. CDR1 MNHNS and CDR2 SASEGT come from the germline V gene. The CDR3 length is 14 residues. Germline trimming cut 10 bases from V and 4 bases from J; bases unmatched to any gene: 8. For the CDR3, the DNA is TGTGCCACGCATAGGGACAGGGGGGGCTATGGCTACACCTTC. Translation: CATHRDRGGYGYTF.

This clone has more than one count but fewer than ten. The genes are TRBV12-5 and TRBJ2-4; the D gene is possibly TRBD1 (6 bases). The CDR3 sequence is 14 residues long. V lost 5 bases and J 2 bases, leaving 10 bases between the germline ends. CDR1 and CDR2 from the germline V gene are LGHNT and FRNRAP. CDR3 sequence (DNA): TGTGCTAGTGGTCCTCAGGGGACCAAAAACATTCAGTACTTC. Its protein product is CASGPQGTKNIQYF.

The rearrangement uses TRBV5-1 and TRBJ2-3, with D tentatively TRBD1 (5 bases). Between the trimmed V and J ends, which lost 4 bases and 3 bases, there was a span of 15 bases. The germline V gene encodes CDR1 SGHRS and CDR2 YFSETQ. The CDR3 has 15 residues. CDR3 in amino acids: CASSGVAGITDTQYF. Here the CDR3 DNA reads TGCGCCAGCAGCGGCGTGGCAGGGATAACAGATACGCAGTATTTT.

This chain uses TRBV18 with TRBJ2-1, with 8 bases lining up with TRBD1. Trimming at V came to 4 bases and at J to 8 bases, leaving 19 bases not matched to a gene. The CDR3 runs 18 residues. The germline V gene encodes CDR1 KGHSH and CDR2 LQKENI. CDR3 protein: CASSRTRPAAGGEYEQFF. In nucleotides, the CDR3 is TGTGCCAGCTCACGGACAAGGCCGGCGGCAGGGGGCGAATATGAGCAGTTCTTC.

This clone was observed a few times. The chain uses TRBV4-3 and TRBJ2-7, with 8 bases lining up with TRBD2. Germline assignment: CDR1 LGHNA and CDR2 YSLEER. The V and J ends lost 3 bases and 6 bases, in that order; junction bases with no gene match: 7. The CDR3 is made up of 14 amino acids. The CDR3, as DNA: TGCGCCAGCAGCCAGGTAGCGGGACCCCTCGAGCAGTACTTC. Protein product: CASSQVAGPLEQYF.

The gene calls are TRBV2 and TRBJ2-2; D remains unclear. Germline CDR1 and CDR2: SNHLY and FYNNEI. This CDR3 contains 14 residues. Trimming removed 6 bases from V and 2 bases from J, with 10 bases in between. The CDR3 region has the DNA TGTGCCAGCAGAGTTTACGGTAACACCGGGGAGCTGTTTTTT. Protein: CASRVYGNTGELFF.

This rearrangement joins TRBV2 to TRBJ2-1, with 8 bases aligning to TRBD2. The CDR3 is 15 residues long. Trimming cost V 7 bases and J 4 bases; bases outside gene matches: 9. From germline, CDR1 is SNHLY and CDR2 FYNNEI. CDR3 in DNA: TGTGCCAGCACAACCAGCGGGGGACTATACAATGAGCAGTTCTTC. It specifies CASTTSGGLYNEQFF. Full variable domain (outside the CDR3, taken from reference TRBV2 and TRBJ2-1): EPEVTQTPSHQVTQMGQEVILRCVPISNHLYFYWYRQILGQKVEFLVSFYNNEISEKSEIFDDQFSVERPDGSNFTLKIRSTKLEDSAMYFCASTTSGGLYNEQFFGPGTRLTVL.

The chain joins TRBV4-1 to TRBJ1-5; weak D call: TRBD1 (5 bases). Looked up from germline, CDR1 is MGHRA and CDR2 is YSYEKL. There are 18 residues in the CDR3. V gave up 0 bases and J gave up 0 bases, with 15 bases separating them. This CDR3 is CASSQEIDRTYSNQPQHF. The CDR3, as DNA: TGCGCCAGCAGCCAAGAGATTGACAGAACCTATAGCAATCAGCCCCAGCATTTT.

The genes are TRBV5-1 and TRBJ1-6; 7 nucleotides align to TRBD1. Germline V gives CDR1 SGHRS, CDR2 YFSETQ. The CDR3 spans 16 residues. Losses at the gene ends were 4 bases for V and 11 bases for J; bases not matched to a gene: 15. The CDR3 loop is CASSPRGQGVMTPLHF. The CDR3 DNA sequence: TGCGCCAGCAGCCCCCGGGGGCAGGGGGTAATGACACCCCTCCACTTT.

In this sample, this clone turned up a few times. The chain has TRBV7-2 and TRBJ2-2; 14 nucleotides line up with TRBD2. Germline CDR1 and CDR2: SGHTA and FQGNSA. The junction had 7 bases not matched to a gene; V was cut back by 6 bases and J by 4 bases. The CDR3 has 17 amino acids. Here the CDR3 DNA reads TGTGCCAGCAGTTTTCCGGGACTAGCGGGAGTCACCGGGGAGCTGTTTTTT. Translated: CASSFPGLAGVTGELFF.

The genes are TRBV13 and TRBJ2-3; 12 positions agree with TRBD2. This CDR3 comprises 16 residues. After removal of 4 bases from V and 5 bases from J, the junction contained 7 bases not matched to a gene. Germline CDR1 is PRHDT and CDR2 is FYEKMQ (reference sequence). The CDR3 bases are TGTGCCAGCAGCTCTACACCACTAGCGGGGGGAGATACGCAGTATTTT. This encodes CASSSTPLAGGDTQYF.

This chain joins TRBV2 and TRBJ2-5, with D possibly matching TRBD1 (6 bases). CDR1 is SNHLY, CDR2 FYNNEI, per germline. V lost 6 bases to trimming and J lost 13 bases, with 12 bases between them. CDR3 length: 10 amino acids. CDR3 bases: TGTGCCAGCAGGGACAGAATGAGGTACTTC. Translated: CASRDRMRYF.

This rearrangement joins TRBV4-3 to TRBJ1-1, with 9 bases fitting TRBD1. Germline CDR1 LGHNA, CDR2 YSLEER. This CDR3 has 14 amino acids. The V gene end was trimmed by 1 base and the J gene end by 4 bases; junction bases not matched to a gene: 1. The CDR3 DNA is TGCGCCAGCAGCCAAGGGGACAGGGCCACTGAAGCTTTCTTT. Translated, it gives CASSQGDRATEAFF.